A selection of T cell receptor beta chains follows, all from one sample in a study of T cells in Graves' hyperthyroidism and ophthalmopathy. One entry per CDR3 protein results from TCRdb running MiXCR on the multiplex PCR reads. The sample lists 640,000 or so distinct CDR3 sequences; over 12% were seen once. Sequencing input: blood. The receptors come from a woman in her forties with Graves' ophthalmopathy. Each CDR3 is given with its conserved first and last residue. Fields, in order: clone size, V gene, D gene, J gene, CDR3 length, CDR3 protein, CDR3 DNA. D genes are given only for firm matches. Clone size is not always given. Where it is, it says once, few, many or a class for expanded clones.

clone size: NA; V gene: TRBV5-1; D gene: NA; J gene: TRBJ1-5; CDR3 length: 16; CDR3 protein: CASSLEHRAISQPQHF; CDR3 DNA: TGCGCCAGCAGCTTGGAGCACAGGGCGATTAGTCAGCCCCAGCATTTT
clone size: NA; V gene: TRBV6-2/TRBV6-3; D gene: NA; J gene: TRBJ2-7; CDR3 length: 13; CDR3 protein: CASSYSTGHEQYF; CDR3 DNA: TGTGCCAGCAGTTACTCGACGGGGCACGAGCAGTACTTC
clone size: many; V gene: TRBV20-1; D gene: TRBD1; J gene: TRBJ1-1; CDR3 length: 15; CDR3 protein: CSAPGGAIMNTEAFF; CDR3 DNA: TGCAGTGCGCCAGGGGGCGCGATCATGAACACTGAAGCTTTCTTT
clone size: many; V gene: TRBV30; D gene: NA; J gene: TRBJ2-4; CDR3 length: 16; CDR3 protein: CAWNQKALGAKNIQYF; CDR3 DNA: TGTGCCTGGAATCAGAAAGCCCTCGGGGCCAAAAACATTCAGTACTTC
clone size: NA; V gene: TRBV11-2; D gene: TRBD1; J gene: TRBJ2-7; CDR3 length: 17; CDR3 protein: CASSLVGVGRGPNEQYF; CDR3 DNA: TGTGCCAGCAGCTTAGTCGGGGTCGGCAGGGGGCCTAACGAGCAGTACTTC
clone size: few; V gene: TRBV29-1; D gene: TRBD1; J gene: TRBJ1-1; CDR3 length: 15; CDR3 protein: CSVEEQGLAFTEAFF; CDR3 DNA: TGCAGCGTTGAAGAACAGGGGTTGGCTTTCACTGAAGCTTTCTTT
clone size: NA; V gene: TRBV10-2; D gene: NA; J gene: TRBJ2-7; CDR3 length: 17; CDR3 protein: CASNESPGQSYDYEQYF; CDR3 DNA: TGCGCCAGCAATGAGTCCCCCGGACAGAGCTACGACTACGAGCAGTACTTC
clone size: NA; V gene: TRBV6-5; D gene: TRBD1; J gene: TRBJ2-7; CDR3 length: 15; CDR3 protein: CASSYGWDSPYEQYF; CDR3 DNA: TGTGCCAGCAGTTACGGTTGGGACAGTCCCTACGAGCAGTACTTC
clone size: few; V gene: TRBV6-1; D gene: NA; J gene: TRBJ1-1; CDR3 length: 14; CDR3 protein: CASRDDTTNTEAFF; CDR3 DNA: TGTGCCAGCAGAGACGACACAACAAACACTGAAGCTTTCTTT
clone size: NA; V gene: TRBV6-1; D gene: TRBD1; J gene: TRBJ1-5; CDR3 length: 17; CDR3 protein: CASRWDRGLYSNQPQHF; CDR3 DNA: TGTGCCAGCAGATGGGACAGGGGTCTATATAGCAATCAGCCCCAGCATTTT
clone size: many; V gene: TRBV29-1; D gene: NA; J gene: TRBJ2-5; CDR3 length: 12; CDR3 protein: CSVGVTLGTQYF; CDR3 DNA: TGCAGCGTTGGCGTGACGCTAGGGACCCAGTACTTC
clone size: many; V gene: TRBV19; D gene: TRBD1; J gene: TRBJ2-7; CDR3 length: 15; CDR3 protein: CASSKSGTGRYEQYF; CDR3 DNA: TGTGCCAGTAGTAAATCCGGGACAGGTCGCTACGAGCAGTACTTC
clone size: many; V gene: TRBV29-1; D gene: NA; J gene: TRBJ2-7; CDR3 length: 11; CDR3 protein: CSVTTGSEQYF; CDR3 DNA: TGCAGCGTTACTACAGGTAGCGAGCAGTACTTC
clone size: NA; V gene: TRBV13; D gene: TRBD2; J gene: TRBJ2-3; CDR3 length: 17; CDR3 protein: CASSSSLAGDLTDTQYF; CDR3 DNA: TGTGCCAGCAGCAGCTCCCTAGCGGGGGACCTCACAGATACGCAGTATTTT
clone size: many; V gene: TRBV7-2; D gene: NA; J gene: TRBJ2-7; CDR3 length: 15; CDR3 protein: CASSLVADRIYEQYF; CDR3 DNA: TGTGCCAGCAGCTTAGTAGCGGACAGGATCTACGAGCAGTACTTC
clone size: many; V gene: TRBV6-2/TRBV6-3; D gene: NA; J gene: TRBJ1-5; CDR3 length: 14; CDR3 protein: CASRPGHTNQPQHF; CDR3 DNA: TGTGCCAGCAGGCCCGGACACACTAATCAGCCCCAGCATTTT
clone size: few; V gene: TRBV18; D gene: NA; J gene: TRBJ2-5; CDR3 length: 14; CDR3 protein: CASSPSGIKETQYF; CDR3 DNA: TGTGCCAGCTCACCTAGCGGTATCAAAGAGACCCAGTACTTC
clone size: many; V gene: TRBV7-2; D gene: TRBD2; J gene: TRBJ2-5; CDR3 length: 17; CDR3 protein: CASSGQTSGSRRETQYF; CDR3 DNA: TGTGCCAGCAGCGGCCAGACTAGCGGGAGTCGCAGAGAGACCCAGTACTTC
clone size: many; V gene: TRBV18; D gene: NA; J gene: TRBJ2-5; CDR3 length: 11; CDR3 protein: CASSVLETQYF; CDR3 DNA: TGTGCCAGCTCTGTTTTGGAGACCCAGTACTTC
clone size: many; V gene: TRBV11-2; D gene: NA; J gene: TRBJ2-6; CDR3 length: 16; CDR3 protein: CASSSTGGSGANVLTF; CDR3 DNA: TGTGCCAGCAGCTCTACCGGGGGCTCTGGGGCCAACGTCCTGACTTTC
clone size: NA; V gene: TRBV6-2/TRBV6-3; D gene: TRBD2; J gene: TRBJ2-2; CDR3 length: 20; CDR3 protein: CASAPPGTSVKTRYTGELFF; CDR3 DNA: TGTGCCAGCGCCCCGCCAGGGACTAGCGTAAAAACTCGATACACCGGGGAGCTGTTTTTT
clone size: NA; V gene: TRBV7-6; D gene: NA; J gene: TRBJ1-1; CDR3 length: 14; CDR3 protein: CASSLRRDFTEAFF; CDR3 DNA: TGTGCCAGCAGCTTACGTCGGGACTTCACTGAAGCTTTCTTT
clone size: NA; V gene: TRBV10-3; D gene: NA; J gene: TRBJ1-5; CDR3 length: 16; CDR3 protein: CAISESRRGSNQPQHF; CDR3 DNA: TGTGCCATCAGTGAGTCGCGAAGGGGGAGCAATCAGCCCCAGCATTTT
clone size: NA; V gene: TRBV20-1; D gene: NA; J gene: TRBJ1-5; CDR3 length: 14; CDR3 protein: CSAITQGGNQPQHF; CDR3 DNA: TGCAGTGCTATTACACAGGGAGGGAATCAGCCCCAGCATTTT
clone size: many; V gene: TRBV6-2/TRBV6-3; D gene: NA; J gene: TRBJ2-7; CDR3 length: 14; CDR3 protein: CASSYSRRGYEQYF; CDR3 DNA: TGTGCCAGCAGTTATAGTAGACGGGGCTACGAGCAGTACTTC
clone size: many; V gene: TRBV12-3/TRBV12-4; D gene: TRBD1; J gene: TRBJ1-1; CDR3 length: 13; CDR3 protein: CASSRTGYSEAFF; CDR3 DNA: TGTGCCAGCAGCCGGACAGGGTACTCTGAAGCTTTCTTT
clone size: many; V gene: TRBV19; D gene: NA; J gene: TRBJ1-3; CDR3 length: 14; CDR3 protein: CASSATGSGNTIYF; CDR3 DNA: TGTGCCAGTAGTGCCACCGGGTCTGGAAACACCATATATTTT
clone size: many; V gene: TRBV12-3/TRBV12-4; D gene: TRBD1; J gene: TRBJ1-2; CDR3 length: 16; CDR3 protein: CASSLGTGGRNYGYTF; CDR3 DNA: TGTGCCAGCAGTTTAGGGACAGGGGGAAGGAACTATGGCTACACCTTC
clone size: many; V gene: TRBV29-1; D gene: NA; J gene: TRBJ1-1; CDR3 length: 11; CDR3 protein: CSAAGNAEAFF; CDR3 DNA: TGCAGCGCCGCTGGAAACGCTGAAGCTTTCTTT
clone size: once; V gene: TRBV11-2; D gene: TRBD1; J gene: TRBJ2-7; CDR3 length: 15; CDR3 protein: CASSSGQGIFYEQYF; CDR3 DNA: TGTGCCAGCAGCTCGGGACAGGGGATATTCTACGAGCAGTACTTC